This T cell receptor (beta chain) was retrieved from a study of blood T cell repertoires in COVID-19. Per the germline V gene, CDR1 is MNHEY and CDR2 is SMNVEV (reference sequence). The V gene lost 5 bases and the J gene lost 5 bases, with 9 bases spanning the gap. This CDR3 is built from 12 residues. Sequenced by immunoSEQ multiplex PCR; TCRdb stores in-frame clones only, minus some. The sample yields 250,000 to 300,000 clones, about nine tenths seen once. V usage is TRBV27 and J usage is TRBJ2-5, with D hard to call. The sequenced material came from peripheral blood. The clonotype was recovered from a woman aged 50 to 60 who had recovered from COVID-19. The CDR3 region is CASSPDWETQYF. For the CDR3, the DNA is TGTGCCAGCAGTCCCGACTGGGAGACCCAGTACTTC.